Listed below are T cell receptor beta chains from one sample, sequenced in a study of vaccination effects on CD4 cells after COVID-19. Method: immunoSEQ multiplex PCR; TCRdb's copy keeps in-frame clones and lacks some. Of approximately 30,000 clones listed, 65% to 75% are singletons. These TCRs' antigens remain unknown. Here the sequenced sample was CD4+ T cells from PBMCs cultured with a peptide pool, taken before COVID-19 vaccination. Receptor source: a human donor who had a prior SARS-CoV-2 infection. Each CDR3 is given with its conserved first and last residue. The D gene is left open where the match is weak. Clone sizes are given selectively: once, few, many, or a class where the clone is expanded.

J,size,V,D,CDR3,DNA
TRBJ1-6,-,TRBV19,TRBD1,CASTKTGRHSPLHF,TGTGCCAGTACTAAGACAGGGCGACATTCACCCCTCCACTTT
TRBJ2-2,-,TRBV2,TRBD1,CASTSTGVGELFF,TGTGCCAGCACCTCCACAGGGGTCGGGGAGCTGTTTTTT
TRBJ2-3,once,TRBV4-2,-,CASSQGVGTSGFTQYF,TGTGCCAGCAGCCAAGGAGTCGGGACCAGCGGATTCACGCAGTATTTT
TRBJ2-1,-,TRBV7-2,TRBD2,CASSSGLAGAYEQFF,TGTGCCAGCAGCTCGGGACTAGCGGGAGCGTATGAGCAGTTCTTC
TRBJ1-3,once,TRBV7-8,TRBD1,CASSHNRGPSGNTIYF,TGTGCCAGCAGCCATAACAGGGGACCCTCTGGAAACACCATATATTTT
TRBJ1-2,-,TRBV24-1,-,CATSEQTNYGYTF,TGTGCCACCAGTGAGCAGACCAACTATGGCTACACCTTC
TRBJ2-1,-,TRBV11-3,-,CASAEAVVYEQFF,TGTGCCAGCGCCGAGGCAGTTGTGTATGAGCAGTTCTTC
TRBJ2-1,-,TRBV10-3,TRBD2,CAISGDGLAHNEQFF,TGTGCCATCAGTGGGGACGGACTAGCGCACAATGAGCAGTTCTTC
TRBJ2-7,-,TRBV6-5,-,CASSSTHGEQYF,TGTGCCAGCAGTTCCACACACGGCGAGCAGTACTTC
TRBJ1-3,-,TRBV9,-,CASSVSPGSGNTIYF,TGTGCCAGCAGCGTAAGCCCGGGATCTGGAAACACCATATATTTT
TRBJ2-7,-,TRBV12-3/TRBV12-4,-,CASSLNYEQYF,TGTGCCAGCAGCTTAAACTACGAGCAGTACTTC
TRBJ2-1,-,TRBV11-3,TRBD1,CASSEDRVGNEQFF,TGTGCCAGCAGCGAAGACAGGGTGGGTAATGAGCAGTTCTTC
TRBJ2-7,-,TRBV30,-,CAWRGWYEQYF,TGTGCCTGGAGGGGGTGGTACGAGCAGTACTTC
TRBJ2-1,-,TRBV11-3,-,CASSPSLAYNEQFF,TGTGCCAGCAGCCCGTCCTTGGCCTACAATGAGCAGTTCTTC
TRBJ2-3,-,TRBV7-3,-,CASSPKSTDTQYF,TGTGCCAGCTCTCCTAAGTCAACAGATACGCAGTATTTT
TRBJ1-2,-,TRBV21-1,-,CASSKVRKARYGYTF,TGTGCCAGCAGCAAAGTACGTAAGGCCCGCTATGGCTACACCTTC
TRBJ1-2,-,TRBV5-1,-,CASSLNTDKYGYTF,TGCGCCAGCAGCTTAAACACGGACAAGTATGGCTACACCTTC
TRBJ2-1,few,TRBV7-2,TRBD1,CASSTGAGGIGMQFF,TGTGCCAGCAGTACCGGAGCAGGGGGCATCGGGATGCAGTTCTTC
TRBJ1-2,-,TRBV18,-,CASSPLDNKGYTF,TGTGCCAGCTCACCGCTCGACAATAAGGGCTACACCTTC
TRBJ1-1,-,TRBV30,-,CAWSRGRLRLNTEAFF,TGTGCCTGGAGTCGAGGGCGGCTTCGATTGAACACTGAAGCTTTCTTT
TRBJ2-6,-,TRBV19,-,CASSIAGANVLTF,TGTGCCAGTAGTATTGCTGGGGCCAACGTCCTGACTTTC
TRBJ2-1,-,TRBV2,-,CASSAEGSPFF,TGTGCCAGCAGTGCCGAGGGGTCGCCGTTCTTC
TRBJ2-3,few,TRBV9,-,CASSVGGSTDTQYF,TGTGCCAGCAGCGTCGGGGGAAGCACAGATACGCAGTATTTT
TRBJ2-3,-,TRBV7-2,-,CASSFLRGVADTQYF,TGTGCCAGCAGCTTTTTGCGGGGCGTGGCAGATACGCAGTATTTT
TRBJ2-1,few,TRBV5-6,-,CASSLAQLDTIHEQFF,TGTGCCAGCAGCTTGGCCCAACTAGACACCATCCATGAGCAGTTCTTC
TRBJ2-7,-,TRBV5-1,TRBD2,CASSLAAGGSYEQYF,TGCGCCAGCAGCTTAGCGGCCGGGGGGTCTTACGAGCAGTACTTC
TRBJ2-5,few,TRBV2,TRBD1,CASVGDRGETQYF,TGTGCCAGCGTTGGGGACAGGGGAGAGACCCAGTACTTC
TRBJ1-2,-,TRBV28,-,CASSRTRNYGYTF,TGTGCCAGCAGTAGAACTCGTAACTATGGCTACACCTTC
TRBJ2-2,-,TRBV20-1,TRBD1,CSATDRGRTGELFF,TGCAGTGCTACTGACAGGGGGCGGACCGGGGAGCTGTTTTTT
TRBJ2-7,-,TRBV9,-,CASSVAATFYEQYF,TGTGCCAGCAGCGTTGCGGCCACGTTCTACGAGCAGTACTTC
TRBJ2-7,-,TRBV18,TRBD2,CASSSGTSGPGQYF,TGTGCCAGCTCTAGCGGGACTAGCGGTCCCGGGCAGTACTTC
TRBJ1-2,few,TRBV6-1,-,CASSESVLTVLTF,TGTGCCAGCAGTGAAAGCGTACTGACTGTGCTAACCTTC
TRBJ1-2,-,TRBV5-1,-,CASSLQGYGYTF,TGCGCCAGCAGCCTTCAGGGATATGGCTACACCTTC
TRBJ2-2,-,TRBV9,TRBD2,CASSVEDTRASGRTLTGELFF,TGTGCCAGCAGCGTAGAAGATACGAGGGCTAGCGGGAGAACCCTTACCGGGGAGCTGTTTTTT
TRBJ1-4,once,TRBV30,-,CAWRPRGTTNEKLFF,TGTGCCTGGAGGCCGAGGGGGACTACTAATGAAAAACTGTTTTTT
TRBJ1-2,-,TRBV5-1,-,CASTRSWTEVTHPGYGYTF,TGCGCCAGCACCCGCAGTTGGACAGAGGTTACTCACCCGGGCTATGGCTACACCTTC
TRBJ1-3,few,TRBV6-1,-,CASSETPASGNTIYF,TGTGCCAGCAGTGAAACCCCAGCCTCTGGAAACACCATATATTTT
TRBJ1-1,-,TRBV5-6,TRBD1,CASSLTGAWEAFF,TGTGCCAGCAGCCTGACAGGGGCCTGGGAAGCTTTCTTT
TRBJ1-2,-,TRBV5-1,-,CASSLQGYGYTF,TGCGCCAGCAGCTTGCAGGGCTATGGCTACACCTTC
TRBJ2-7,few,TRBV14,TRBD1,CASSPYSTGVLREQYF,TGTGCCAGCAGCCCGTATTCGACAGGGGTGTTAAGGGAGCAGTACTTC
TRBJ1-1,-,TRBV19,-,CASTLEASRGTEAFF,TGTGCCAGTACCCTCGAGGCGTCTCGAGGCACTGAAGCTTTCTTT
TRBJ1-5,-,TRBV5-5,-,CASSQLPGPQHF,TGTGCCAGCAGCCAACTGCCTGGGCCCCAGCATTTT
TRBJ1-1,-,TRBV11-3,-,CASSLGPNTEAFF,TGTGCCAGCAGCTTAGGGCCCAACACTGAAGCTTTCTTT
TRBJ1-6,-,TRBV27,TRBD1,CASSLTQGEGSPLHF,TGTGCCAGCAGTTTAACGCAGGGGGAAGGCTCACCCCTCCACTTT
TRBJ1-1,-,TRBV4-1,-,CASSQELGGRNTEAFF,TGCGCCAGCAGCCAAGAACTGGGCGGACGGAACACTGAAGCTTTCTTT
TRBJ2-7,-,TRBV4-3,TRBD2,CASSQAALAGTYSYEQYF,TGCGCCAGCAGCCAAGCGGCACTAGCGGGAACCTACTCCTACGAGCAGTACTTC
TRBJ1-2,-,TRBV5-1,-,CASSLGTYYGYTF,TGCGCCAGCAGCCTCGGGACATACTATGGCTACACCTTC
TRBJ2-1,few,TRBV4-3,-,CASSQGERLASNEQFF,TGCGCCAGCAGCCAAGGGGAGAGGCTAGCGAGCAATGAGCAGTTCTTC
TRBJ2-1,-,TRBV7-2,TRBD2,CASSSGTSGASSYNEQFF,TGTGCCAGCAGCTCCGGGACTAGCGGAGCTAGCTCCTACAATGAGCAGTTCTTC
TRBJ1-4,-,TRBV5-6,-,CASSLRAVGEKLFF,TGTGCCAGCAGCTTGCGAGCGGTTGGGGAAAAACTGTTTTTT
TRBJ2-7,-,TRBV9,TRBD2,CASSPGLAGYEQYF,TGTGCCAGCAGCCCGGGACTAGCGGGCTACGAGCAGTACTTC
TRBJ2-2,-,TRBV12-5,TRBD1,CASGRPGGEELFF,TGTGCTAGTGGTCGCCCAGGGGGCGAGGAGCTGTTTTTT
TRBJ2-7,-,TRBV6-2/TRBV6-3,-,CASSYSGAGGPYEQYF,TGTGCCAGCAGTTACTCAGGGGCAGGAGGTCCCTACGAGCAGTACTTC
TRBJ1-1,-,TRBV2,-,CASRPEVEAFF,TGTGCCAGCAGACCGGAGGTTGAAGCTTTCTTT
TRBJ1-1,-,TRBV6-5,TRBD1,CASSYRPQGVLAEAFF,TGTGCCAGCAGTTACCGACCACAGGGGGTCTTGGCTGAAGCTTTCTTT
TRBJ2-1,-,TRBV13,-,CASSLLWGDSSYNEQFF,TGTGCCAGCAGCTTATTATGGGGGGACAGCTCCTACAATGAGCAGTTCTTC
TRBJ2-5,-,TRBV7-9,TRBD2,CASSFGSSGGAGETQYF,TGTGCCAGCAGCTTCGGTAGTAGCGGGGGGGCCGGCGAGACCCAGTACTTC
TRBJ2-1,-,TRBV4-2,TRBD2,CASSPRTSGSGRDNEQFF,TGTGCCAGCAGCCCTCGGACTAGCGGGAGTGGGAGGGACAATGAGCAGTTCTTC
TRBJ2-7,-,TRBV4-2,-,CASSQPTYEQYF,TGTGCCAGCAGCCAGCCCACCTACGAGCAGTACTTC
TRBJ1-6,few,TRBV5-1,-,CASRPTRGGTENSPLHF,TGCGCCAGCAGACCGACCAGGGGAGGCACAGAGAATTCACCCCTCCACTTT